One and the same sample provided the 10 T cell receptor beta chains below, sequenced in a study of graft-versus-host responses after intestinal transplantation. The researchers put roughly 200,000 CFSE-labeled responder cells into plates with roughly 200,000 irradiated, violet-dye-labeled stimulator cells. Sequenced by immunoSEQ multiplex PCR; TCRdb stores in-frame clones only, minus some. Found here are nearly 9,500 clones, approximately 30% of them singletons; the top ten hold around 2.9%. Source: alloreactive CD8+ T cells from a mixed lymphocyte reaction culture, taken before transplantation. Subset denoted: CFSE-low proliferating T cells sorted from roughly 6-day pre-transplant mixed lymphocyte reaction (GvH or HvG direction). These receptors all stem from a human patient who was an organ donor for intestinal transplantation.

The chain joins TRBV27 to TRBJ2-1, with TRBD2 matching over 14 bases. V shed 4 bases and J 12 bases; nucleotides not matched to a gene: 5. CDR1 is MNHEY and CDR2 is SMNVEV in the germline V gene (reference sequence). The CDR3 sequence is 14 residues long. As DNA, the CDR3 is TGTGCCAGCAGTTGGGGGACTAGCGGGAGAGGGCAGTTCTTC. Translation: CASSWGTSGRGQFF.

The V call is TRBV2, the J call TRBJ2-5, with 9 bases fitting TRBD2. V shed 5 bases, J shed 5 bases, and the junction held 6 bases outside the gene matches. The germline CDR1 and CDR2 sequences are SNHLY and FYNNEI. The CDR3 spans 14 residues. CDR3 amino acids: CASSTSGGRETQYF. The CDR3 bases are TGTGCCAGCAGTACCAGCGGGGGGAGGGAGACCCAGTACTTC.

This chain joins TRBV2 and TRBJ2-5; 9 nucleotides line up with TRBD2. Judging by the DNA end, TRBJ2-7 fits better; the J call may be wrong. The CDR3 extends over 14 amino acids. Germline CDR1 is SNHLY and CDR2 is FYNNEI. The CDR3 protein is CASRGGLAPYEQYF. CDR3 sequence (DNA): TGTGCCAGCAGGGGAGGACTAGCGCCTTACGAGCAGTACTTC.

The chain recombines TRBV27 with TRBJ2-7; D is undetermined. Germline V CDR1 and CDR2: MNHEY, SMNVEV (reference sequence). V was shortened by 0 bases and J by 3 bases, with 6 bases between the two germline ends. The CDR3 consists of 13 residues. The CDR3 nucleotides are TGTGCCAGCAGTTTATCTATCGGCTACGAGCAGTACTTC. This translates into CASSLSIGYEQYF.

For the CDR3, the DNA is TGTGCCAGCAGCGTCGAACCCCGGCAGGGAGGCTATGGCTACACCTTC. It translates to CASSVEPRQGGYGYTF. The chain recombines TRBV7-6 with TRBJ1-2, with a possible D match to TRBD1 (5 bases). The CDR3 loop spans 16 amino acids. Germline CDR1 reads SGHVS; CDR2 reads FNYEAQ. The V gene lost 5 bases and the J gene lost 4 bases, with 20 bases spanning the gap.

This clone qualifies as medium-sized. The DNA of the CDR3 is TGTGCCAGCAGTGCTAAAGCGGGTCAAACCGCGTACGAGCAGTACTTC. Its translation is CASSAKAGQTAYEQYF. V and J are TRBV27 and TRBJ2-7; weak D call: TRBD2 (6 bases). Trimming pared 5 bases from V and 4 bases from J, leaving 21 bases between. This CDR3 is built from 16 residues. Looked up from germline, CDR1 is MNHEY and CDR2 is SMNVEV (reference sequence).

This sequence joins TRBV5-4 and TRBJ2-3; D gene ambiguous. The CDR3 is made up of 16 amino acids. The V end lost 2 bases, the J end lost 6 bases, and 19 bases lay between the germline ends. The germline CDR1 and CDR2 sequences are SGHNT and YYREEE (reference sequence). The CDR3 sequence is CASSFRLGLRKDTQYF. The CDR3 DNA sequence: TGTGCCAGCAGCTTTAGGCTCGGGTTGCGTAAGGATACGCAGTATTTT.

This rearrangement joins TRBV5-6 to TRBJ2-3, with D possibly being TRBD2 (6 bases). With 4 bases removed from V and 4 bases from J, the gap between germline ends came to 10 bases. The CDR3 extends over 13 amino acids. Germline V lookup: CDR1 SGHDT, CDR2 YYEEEE. As DNA, the CDR3 is TGTGCCAGCAGCAGACTAGTTCCAGATACGCAGTATTTT. This codes for CASSRLVPDTQYF.

CDR3 nucleotides: TGTGCCAGCAGCTTGAGCGGGAGGTCCCACAATGAGCAGTTCTTC. Amino acids: CASSLSGRSHNEQFF. The chain links TRBV5-6 to TRBJ2-1; 9 nucleotides align to TRBD2. The germline CDR1 and CDR2 sequences are SGHDT and YYEEEE. The CDR3 consists of 15 residues. Trimming at V came to 1 base and at J to 5 bases, leaving 4 bases not matched to a gene.

This clone was counted only a few times. V usage is TRBV2 and J usage is TRBJ2-3; 9 bases match TRBD2. Germline V CDR1 and CDR2: SNHLY, FYNNEI. V shed 4 bases and J 5 bases; nucleotides not matched to a gene: 7. The CDR3 covers 15 residues. CDR3 sequence reads: CASSGVLAGRDTQYF. CDR3 bases: TGTGCCAGCAGTGGGGTTCTAGCGGGGAGAGATACGCAGTATTTT.